This TCR beta chain was identified during a study of cytomegalovirus exposure and HLA in healthy donors (dated by TCRdb to about 2017). In the study overall: An earlier analysis of approximately 640 of the donors reported roughly 300 Gb of sequence data and some 120 million unique TCR beta sequences from 190 million or so T cells. The number of donors typed differed by locus, with roughly 620-630 for A, B, C, DRB1 and DQB1, roughly 520 for DQA1, 600 to 610 for DPA1, and around 450 for DPB1. Rather than using new phenotypic data, the later analysis identified candidate immune exposures from TCR beta sequences and from how often those sequences occurred across donors. Donor age, sex, ethnicity and CMV serostatus were compiled alongside the repertoire data. The study was designed to test whether signatures of past pathogen exposure could be identified by cataloging public T cell receptors. Across 300 to 400 genotyped donors of the cohort, an average of roughly 230,000 unique TCR beta nucleotide sequences per donor were sequenced, and approximately 17% of those sequences were non-productive. Of the roughly 400 genotyped donors, roughly 85% fell in the genetic ancestry cluster associated with self-reported Caucasian donors. A later analysis re-analyzed previously published TCR beta repertoires from roughly 690 donors and added high-resolution HLA genotyping to study TCR occurrence patterns. In addition to the first cohort of roughly 670 subjects, a separate validation cohort of 120 different subjects was used. Both class I and class II loci were covered by HLA typing, at four-digit resolution. In a later genetic analysis, genome-wide SNP genotypes for 398 of the 666 donors were used, and that subset was treated as a discovery cohort. Because of strong linkage in the cohort, four to six DR-DQ haplotypes were treated as single units for association and clustering. In an earlier analysis of several hundred of the donors, high-throughput TCR beta sequencing was used to judge whether each TCR beta V gene segment behaved as functional or pseudogenic. Approximately 310 gigabases of sequencing data and about 92 million unique TCR sequences made up an early release that covered approximately 650 HLA-typed donors. To predict cytomegalovirus infection status, the study brought together high-throughput TCR immunosequencing, statistical association of individual TCRs with disease status, and machine learning. Every discovery cohort repertoire had been produced on one sequencing platform. The study profiled the T cell repertoires of more than 500 subjects by immunosequencing and related them to cytomegalovirus serostatus. Broad study findings and their caveats: A group of highly shared sequence variants was considered likely to be a technical artifact of the sequencing pipeline. Some IMGT-functional V segments, including TRBV6-2 and TRBV6-3, could not be distinguished by the 87-base-pair reads and were therefore excluded. A further reported finding was that TCR beta sequences accurately predicted the HLA-A and HLA-B alleles for most subjects in the first cohort. In a later genetic analysis, fewer N-insertions in productive TCRs were reported among donors in an Asian-associated ancestry cluster than the roughly 700-donor mean. In this cohort, only TCR beta chains were sequenced, and detectable features were limited by the absence of alpha or paired-chain data. In a later analysis, most CMV-associated TCR beta chains were found to appear HLA-restricted, with HLA associations seemingly driven largely by CMV exposure. In an earlier analysis of approximately 590 of the donors, most TCR beta V segments appeared in productive rearrangements about 87% or about 30% of the time, broadly matching IMGT annotations. Most TCR sequences were observed very rarely across donors, whereas some public TCRs were present in many individuals. Presence/absence analyses assumed roughly uniform sequencing depth across donors, an assumption that may not hold. The earlier analysis of approximately 560 of the donors excluded about 16 rarely observed V segments, including chromosome 9 orphons, because counts were too low. Linkage disequilibrium might explain the correlated functional status among segregating V segments, but an unknown experimental factor could not be ruled out. The authors suggested that the approach could potentially be generalized to other disease states and immunological phenotypes. Because some donors lacked HLA typing at each locus, the association tests relied only on the typed subset. Immune exposure information for the cohort was limited to CMV serostatus. The classifier was reported to diagnose cytomegalovirus status with high specificity and sensitivity in both the original cohort and the validation cohort. Specific HLA alleles were associated with 16,951 TCR beta sequences at a false discovery rate of 0.05 in a later analysis. In vitro tests confirmed that a few of the cytomegalovirus-associated TCR beta chains recognize cytomegalovirus antigens. According to a later analysis, TCR association rates differed among HLA loci, with DRB1 alleles showing the most associated TCRs and HLA-C alleles showing the fewest. The study gave a list of roughly 150 TCR beta chains associated with cytomegalovirus. In a later analysis, HLA-associated TCR beta chains were found to be more clonally expanded and to have lower generation probabilities than equally common non-associated chains. According to a later analysis, parvovirus B19, influenza, CMV and Epstein-Barr virus appeared linked to several top co-occurrence clusters. Assigning TCR associations to individual alleles was difficult when HLA alleles, especially DR and DQ, strongly co-occurred. V-gene and J-gene trimming of TCR beta chains was associated with a missense DCLRE1C variant in a later genetic analysis, and the association was replicated in an independent cohort.

To prepare the library, the immunoSEQ multiplex PCR assay was applied. For the multiplex PCR, a mixture combining 60 forward primers for TCR Vbeta segments and 13 reverse primers for TCR Jbeta segments was used. The CDR3 region of rearranged TCR beta genes was amplified from genomic DNA by a multiplex PCR assay. The Illumina HiSeq System was used to sequence the amplified TCR beta libraries as 87-base-pair reads. Turning to the authors' computational methods: In a later analysis, roughly 80 million unique TCR beta chains were counted across the roughly 610 repertoires, and roughly 9.9 million of these chains were shared by at least two donors. To remove PCR and sequencing errors, raw reads were error-corrected and collapsed into unique sequences using a nearest-neighbor algorithm that merged closely related sequences. V, D and J gene segments were assigned by aligning CDR3 sequences to IMGT reference sequences. For a sequence to be retained, at least a six-nucleotide match to both a V gene segment and a J gene segment was required. Rearrangements were classified as productive when the CDR3 lacked stop codons and remained in frame with V and J, and all other rearrangements were classified as non-productive. CDR3 was defined by IMGT convention, running from the second conserved V-encoded cysteine to the conserved J-encoded phenylalanine. The earlier analysis of about 560 of the donors excluded any sequence lacking an unambiguous match to a single V gene segment. In an earlier analysis of around 590 of the donors, a V segment was called functional when productive rearrangements were above 56.7%, and segregating when the standard deviation between donors exceeded 5%. A statistical classification framework was built to diagnose cytomegalovirus status from the catalog of TCR beta chain sequences. In a later analysis, TCR nucleotide sequences were compared against IMGT/GENE-DB human TR gene sequences so that V and J genes could be assigned. The TCRdist pipeline was used in a later analysis to assign CDR3 sequences and most-parsimonious VDJ recombination scenarios. In a later analysis, every TCR beta chain was defined by the combination of its CDR3 amino acid sequence and its V-gene family, and reads without a unique V-gene family were dropped. As a way to deal with suspected cross-contamination and a sequencing artifact, a later analysis dropped 500 to 700 nucleotide sequences that were highly shared and had low generation probability. For each public chain, a later analysis derived a clonal expansion index from normalized ranks of inferred template counts within each repertoire. In a later analysis, generation probabilities were computed using a VDJ recombination model fitted to out-of-frame rearrangements, and the results were checked against IGoR. Hypergeometric tests were used in a later analysis to score TCR-TCR, TCR-HLA and TCR-CMV co-occurrence, with a repertoire-size bias correction applied to the TCR pairs. A later analysis estimated false discovery rates by permuting HLA or CMV assignments 20 times. In a later analysis, co-occurring TCRs were grouped using DBSCAN, with TCRdist sequence similarity added in when clustering inside HLA-allele-positive subsets. For co-occurrence clustering, repertoires with fewer than 30,000 or more than 120,000 public chains were excluded, along with roughly 5 repertoires with anomalous nucleotide sharing. As stored in TCRdb, this immuneACCESS dataset retains in-frame rearrangements with V and J assigned. A fraction of the clones does not appear; measured against another copy, unresolved V genes explain less than half of the discrepancy, and the remainder lacks a known reason. That table furnishes V, J and clone size, whereas the DNA furnished D and trimming. The sample contains 150,000 to 200,000 clones, about 13% of them found a single time. The ten largest clones represent about 7.8% of the sample.

CDR1 and CDR2 (SGDLS, YYNGEE) derive from the germline V gene. Trimming takes 3 bases from V and 4 bases from J, and the germline ends sit 7 bases apart. The CDR3 runs 12 residues from the cysteine to the phenylalanine. The CDR3 DNA has 36 bases and is translated from base 1. In total, more than 500 healthy bone marrow donors made up the cohort. At the time of sampling, all cohort members were nominally healthy, though unrecorded immune exposures were likely present. The donor tested CMV seropositive and was one of the 289 seropositive cohort members. Each donor provided a peripheral blood sample, and peripheral blood mononuclear cells were used for TCR beta sequencing. Genomic DNA was extracted from the blood cell samples with the Qiagen DNeasy Blood Extraction Kit. This clone occurred a few times. The specificity of this receptor is unknown. Base quality data are lacking; no much larger clone is found one base away.

The sequence links TRBV9 to TRBJ1-1; the D gene is unclear. The receptor was derived from a man aged 45 to 65 in good health and CMV-seropositive. Sequences were obtained from PBMCs. The CDR3 reads as follows: CASSEHGTEAFF. The bases are TGTGCCAGCAGCGAGCACGGCACTGAAGCTTTCTTT.